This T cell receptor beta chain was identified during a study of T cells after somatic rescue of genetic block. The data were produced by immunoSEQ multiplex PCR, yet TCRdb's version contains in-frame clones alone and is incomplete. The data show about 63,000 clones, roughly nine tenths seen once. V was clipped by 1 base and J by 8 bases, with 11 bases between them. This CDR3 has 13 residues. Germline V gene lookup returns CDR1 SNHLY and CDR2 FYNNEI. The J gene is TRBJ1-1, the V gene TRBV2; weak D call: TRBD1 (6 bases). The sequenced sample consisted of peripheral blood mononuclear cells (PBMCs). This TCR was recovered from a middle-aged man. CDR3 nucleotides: TGTGCCAGCAGTGAAGAGGCTGGACAGGAAGCTTTCTTT. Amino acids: CASSEEAGQEAFF.